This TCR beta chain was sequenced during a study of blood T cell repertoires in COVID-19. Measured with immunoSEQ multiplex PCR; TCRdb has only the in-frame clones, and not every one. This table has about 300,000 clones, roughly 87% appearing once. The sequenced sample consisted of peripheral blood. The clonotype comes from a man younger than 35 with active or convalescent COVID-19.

This chain's CDR3 is CASSGAGGTQIYGYTF. CDR3 DNA sequence: TGTGCCAGCAGTGGAGCGGGAGGGACACAAATATATGGCTACACCTTC. This chain joins TRBV6-1 and TRBJ1-2; TRBD1 is a possible D gene (6 bases). The V end was cut by 4 bases, the J end by 5 bases, with 20 bases between. Germline values: CDR1 MNHNS, CDR2 SASEGT. The CDR3 loop spans 16 amino acids.